This T cell receptor beta chain stems from a study of T cell repertoires in cytomegalovirus infection. Across the study: A matching HLA type, together with CMV infection, was signaled by public TCR beta signatures. Study-wide results and limits: The ex vivo response was dominated by HLA-C-restricted CMV-specific TCR beta clonotypes. Identification of carriers of CMV plus the relevant HLA was performed using cumulative public TCR beta family frequency.

A single record per CDR3 protein comes from TCRdb applying MiXCR to the reads. Here the sample spans almost 300,000 distinct CDR3 sequences, around 10% being singletons. This clonotype came up many times. Its antigen remains unknown. The TCR sequence derives from a human donor in good health (CMV status not recorded). Some clones in this sample may be carry-over from other donors' samples. The sequenced material came from PBMCs.

CDR3 residues: CSARTSLSYNEQFF. In DNA form, the CDR3 reads TGCAGTGCCCGGACTAGCCTGTCCTACAATGAGCAGTTCTTC. The chain carries TRBV20-1 and TRBJ2-1, with 8 positions matching TRBD2. CDR3 length: 14 residues. Per germline, CDR1 DFQATT and CDR2 SNEGSKA (reference sequence). Trimming at V came to 6 bases and at J to 1 base, leaving 5 bases not matched to a gene.